This is a list of T cell receptor beta chains from one sample in a study of CD8+ T cells in alopecia areata. Measured with immunoSEQ multiplex PCR; TCRdb has only the in-frame clones, and not every one. Here the sample spans about 100,000 clones, roughly 55% being singletons. Material for sequencing was NKG2D-low CD8+ T cells sorted from blood. The receptor source for this set is a human donor with alopecia areata. Each CDR3 is given with its conserved first and last residue. The order of the fields is V gene, D gene, J gene, clone size, CDR3 DNA, CDR3 protein. The D gene is left open where the match is weak. Rows give clone size only sometimes, using once, few, many, or a class for an expanded clone.

TRBV5-4,NA,TRBJ1-1,NA,TGTGCCAGCAGCCCGTTGCCTGGGGGGACTGAAGCTTTCTTT,CASSPLPGGTEAFF
TRBV4-1,TRBD2,TRBJ2-7,NA,TGCGCCAGCAGCCAAGATCCTAGCGGGGGCCCCTACGAGCAGTACTTC,CASSQDPSGGPYEQYF
TRBV28,NA,TRBJ2-5,NA,TGTGCCAGCAGGGGGGACAAAGAGACCCAGTACTTC,CASRGDKETQYF
TRBV6-5,TRBD1,TRBJ1-2,NA,TGTGCCAGCAGAGTGAACAGGGGTTGGGGCTACACCTTC,CASRVNRGWGYTF
TRBV27,NA,TRBJ2-7,NA,TGTGCCAGCAGCTCGCGCGGCAGCTACGAGCAGTACTTC,CASSSRGSYEQYF
TRBV9,NA,TRBJ1-2,NA,TGTGCCAGCAGCCCCCATGGGGGGGAGACAGTCTATGGCTACACCTTC,CASSPHGGETVYGYTF
TRBV7-2,NA,TRBJ1-5,NA,TGTGCCAGCAGCTCCGGGCAGGGTTTCAATCAGCCCCAGCATTTT,CASSSGQGFNQPQHF
TRBV11-2,NA,TRBJ2-1,NA,TGTGCCAGCAGCTTGTATTATGAGCAGTTCTTC,CASSLYYEQFF
TRBV2,TRBD1,TRBJ1-2,few,TGTGCCAGCAGCACCCGGGACAGGGTCTATGGCTACACCTTC,CASSTRDRVYGYTF
TRBV4-1,TRBD1,TRBJ1-1,NA,TGCGCCAGCAGCCCGCAAAGACAGGGGAACACTGAAGCTTTCTTT,CASSPQRQGNTEAFF
TRBV5-1,NA,TRBJ2-7,few,TGCGCCAGCAGCGCGCCGCCCTACGAGCAGTACTTC,CASSAPPYEQYF
TRBV30,NA,TRBJ1-2,NA,TGTGCCGGACTCGGGACTTATGGCTACACCTTC,CAGLGTYGYTF
TRBV29-1,NA,TRBJ2-2,NA,TGCAGCGTCGCGCCGGGACGGCAAACCGGGGAGCTGTTTTTT,CSVAPGRQTGELFF
TRBV2,TRBD2,TRBJ2-3,NA,TGTGCCAGCAATACCGGGACTAGCGGGAGGCCCACAGATACGCAGTATTTT,CASNTGTSGRPTDTQYF
TRBV4-1,NA,TRBJ2-7,NA,TGCGCCAGCAGCCAAGATTGGGACCGCTACGAGCAGTACTTC,CASSQDWDRYEQYF
TRBV25-1,NA,TRBJ1-3,NA,TGTGCCAGCACCGCGGGGAGAGGAAACACCATATATTTT,CASTAGRGNTIYF
TRBV5-1,NA,TRBJ2-1,few,TGCGCCAGCAGCTTGGTCGACAGCTCCTACAATGAGCAGTTCTTC,CASSLVDSSYNEQFF
TRBV15,TRBD2,TRBJ2-7,once,TGTGCCACCAGCAGCCCTGGGGGAGGCGGGAGGGCGTACGAGCAGTACTTC,CATSSPGGGGRAYEQYF
TRBV5-6,NA,TRBJ1-5,NA,TGTGCCAGCAGTCTACAGGGAGCTCAGCCCCAGCATTTT,CASSLQGAQPQHF
TRBV7-9,TRBD1,TRBJ2-7,NA,TGTGCCAGCATCAACGACAGGGTTTCCAACGAGCAGTACTTC,CASINDRVSNEQYF
TRBV7-3,NA,TRBJ2-1,NA,TGTGCCAGCAGCTTAACGGTAGAAGGTAATGAGCAGTTCTTC,CASSLTVEGNEQFF
TRBV23-1,NA,TRBJ1-2,few,TGCGCCAGCAGTCAAGCCTTGGGAGGCTACACCTTC,CASSQALGGYTF